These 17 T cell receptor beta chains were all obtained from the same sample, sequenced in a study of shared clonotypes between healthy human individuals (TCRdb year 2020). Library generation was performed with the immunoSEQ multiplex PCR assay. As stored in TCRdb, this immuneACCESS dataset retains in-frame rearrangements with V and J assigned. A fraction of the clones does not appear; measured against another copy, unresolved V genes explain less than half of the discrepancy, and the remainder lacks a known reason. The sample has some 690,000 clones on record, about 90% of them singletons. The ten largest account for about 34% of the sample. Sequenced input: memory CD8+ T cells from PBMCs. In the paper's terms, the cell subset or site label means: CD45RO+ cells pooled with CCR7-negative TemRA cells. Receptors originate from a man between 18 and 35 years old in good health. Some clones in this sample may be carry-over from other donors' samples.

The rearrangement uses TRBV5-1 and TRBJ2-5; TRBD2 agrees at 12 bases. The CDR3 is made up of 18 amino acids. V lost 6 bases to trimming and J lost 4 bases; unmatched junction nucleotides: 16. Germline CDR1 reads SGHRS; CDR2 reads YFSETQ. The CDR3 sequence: CASTPHRTRLAGAETQYF. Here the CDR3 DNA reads TGCGCCAGCACCCCCCATCGGACCAGACTAGCGGGAGCAGAGACCCAGTACTTC.

CDR3 DNA: TGTGCCAGCAGCGTAGGCCCGTTGGGAGATCGGGAGACCCAGTACTTC. This gives the protein CASSVGPLGDRETQYF. The chain employs TRBV9 and TRBJ2-5, with a possible D match to TRBD2 (5 bases). Germline CDR1 reads SGDLS; CDR2 reads YYNGEE. The CDR3 loop spans 16 amino acids. Trimming shortened V by 0 bases and J by 5 bases, and 17 bases separated the two germline ends.

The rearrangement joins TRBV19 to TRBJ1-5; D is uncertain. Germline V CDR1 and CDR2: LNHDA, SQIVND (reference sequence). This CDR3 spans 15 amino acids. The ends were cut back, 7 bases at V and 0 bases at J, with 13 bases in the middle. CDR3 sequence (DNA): TGTGCCAGTAATATGGGCCGGCTTAGCAATCAGCCCCAGCATTTT. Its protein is CASNMGRLSNQPQHF.

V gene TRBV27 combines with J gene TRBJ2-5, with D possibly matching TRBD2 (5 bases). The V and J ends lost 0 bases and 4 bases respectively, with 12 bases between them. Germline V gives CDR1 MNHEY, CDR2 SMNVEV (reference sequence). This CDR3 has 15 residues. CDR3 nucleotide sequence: TGTGCCAGCAGTTTATCCGGCCTAGGAGGAGAGACCCAGTACTTC. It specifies CASSLSGLGGETQYF.

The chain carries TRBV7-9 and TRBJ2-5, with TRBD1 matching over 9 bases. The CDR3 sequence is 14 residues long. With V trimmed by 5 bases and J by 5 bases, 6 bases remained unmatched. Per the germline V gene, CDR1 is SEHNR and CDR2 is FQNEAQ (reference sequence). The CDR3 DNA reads TGTGCCAGCAGCCTCACAGGGGGCGCGGAGACCCAGTACTTC. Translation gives CASSLTGGAETQYF.

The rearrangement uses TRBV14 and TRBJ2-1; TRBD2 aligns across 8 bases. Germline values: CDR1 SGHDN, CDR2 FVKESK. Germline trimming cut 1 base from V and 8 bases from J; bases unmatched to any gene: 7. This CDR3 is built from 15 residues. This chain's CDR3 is CASSQVASGSDEQFF. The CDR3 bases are TGTGCCAGCAGCCAAGTGGCTAGCGGGTCCGATGAGCAGTTCTTC.

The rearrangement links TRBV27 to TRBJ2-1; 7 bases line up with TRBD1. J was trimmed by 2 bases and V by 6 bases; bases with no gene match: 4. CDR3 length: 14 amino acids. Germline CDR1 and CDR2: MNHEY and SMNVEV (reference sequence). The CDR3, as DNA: TGTGCCAGCAGACACAGGGGAGCCTACAATGAGCAGTTCTTC. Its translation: CASRHRGAYNEQFF.

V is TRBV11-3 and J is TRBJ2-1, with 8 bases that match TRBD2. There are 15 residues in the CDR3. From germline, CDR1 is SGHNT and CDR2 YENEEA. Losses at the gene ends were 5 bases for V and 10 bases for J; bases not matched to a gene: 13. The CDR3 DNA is TGTGCCAGCAGCCCCGACGGGCGGGAGGTAGAGGAGCAGTTCTTC. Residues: CASSPDGREVEEQFF.

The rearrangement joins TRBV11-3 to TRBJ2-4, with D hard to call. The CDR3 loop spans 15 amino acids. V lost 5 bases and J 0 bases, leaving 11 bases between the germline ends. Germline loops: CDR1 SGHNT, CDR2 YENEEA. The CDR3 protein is CASSPPPTAKNIQYF. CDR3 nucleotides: TGTGCCAGCAGCCCCCCGCCAACAGCCAAAAACATTCAGTACTTC.

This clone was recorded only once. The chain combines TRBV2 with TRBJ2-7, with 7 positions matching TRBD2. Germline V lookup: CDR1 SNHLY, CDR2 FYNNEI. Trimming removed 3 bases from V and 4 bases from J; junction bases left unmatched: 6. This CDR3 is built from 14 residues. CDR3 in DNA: TGTGCCAGCAGTGAGGGTAGCGGGCGGTACGAGCAGTACTTC. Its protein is CASSEGSGRYEQYF.

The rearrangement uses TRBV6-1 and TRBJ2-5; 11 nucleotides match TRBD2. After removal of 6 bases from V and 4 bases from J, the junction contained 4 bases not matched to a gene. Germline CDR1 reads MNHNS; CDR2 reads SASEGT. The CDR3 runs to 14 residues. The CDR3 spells CASRVAGGSETQYF. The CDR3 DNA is TGTGCCAGCAGGGTAGCGGGAGGGTCAGAGACCCAGTACTTC.

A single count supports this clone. The CDR3 sequence is CASRARDNEQFF. As DNA, the CDR3 is TGTGCCAGCAGGGCTAGAGACAATGAGCAGTTCTTC. The rearrangement uses TRBV7-2 and TRBJ2-1; D unclear. Germline loops: CDR1 SGHTA, CDR2 FQGNSA. The CDR3 has 12 residues. V was trimmed by 6 bases and J by 5 bases, leaving 8 bases between them.

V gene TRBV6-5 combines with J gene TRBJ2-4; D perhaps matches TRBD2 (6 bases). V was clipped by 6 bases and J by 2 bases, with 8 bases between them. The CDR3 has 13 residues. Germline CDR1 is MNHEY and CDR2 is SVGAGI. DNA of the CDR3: TGTGCCAGCAGCGGAGGGCCCAAAAACATTCAGTACTTC. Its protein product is CASSGGPKNIQYF.

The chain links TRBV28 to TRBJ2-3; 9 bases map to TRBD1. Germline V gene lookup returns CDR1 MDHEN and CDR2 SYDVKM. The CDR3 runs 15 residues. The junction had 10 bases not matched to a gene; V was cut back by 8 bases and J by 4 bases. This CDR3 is CASRGGQGLADTQYF. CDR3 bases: TGTGCCAGCCGCGGGGGACAGGGATTGGCAGATACGCAGTATTTT.

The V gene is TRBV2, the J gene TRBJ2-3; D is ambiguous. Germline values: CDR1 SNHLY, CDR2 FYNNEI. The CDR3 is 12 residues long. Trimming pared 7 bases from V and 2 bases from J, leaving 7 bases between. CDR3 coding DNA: TGTGCCAGCATAACGGACACAGATACGCAGTATTTT. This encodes CASITDTDTQYF.

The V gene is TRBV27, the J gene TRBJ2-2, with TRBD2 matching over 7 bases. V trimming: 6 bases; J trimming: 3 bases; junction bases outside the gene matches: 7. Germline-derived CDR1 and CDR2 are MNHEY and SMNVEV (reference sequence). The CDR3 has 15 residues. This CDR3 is CASSHRGRDTGELFF. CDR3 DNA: TGTGCCAGCAGCCACCGGGGGAGGGACACCGGGGAGCTGTTTTTT.

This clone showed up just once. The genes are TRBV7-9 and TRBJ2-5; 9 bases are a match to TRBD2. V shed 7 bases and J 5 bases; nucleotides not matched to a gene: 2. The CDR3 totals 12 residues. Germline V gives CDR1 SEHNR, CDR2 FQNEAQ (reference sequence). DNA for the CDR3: TGTGCCAGCACCACTAGCGGGGAGACCCAGTACTTC. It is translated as CASTTSGETQYF.